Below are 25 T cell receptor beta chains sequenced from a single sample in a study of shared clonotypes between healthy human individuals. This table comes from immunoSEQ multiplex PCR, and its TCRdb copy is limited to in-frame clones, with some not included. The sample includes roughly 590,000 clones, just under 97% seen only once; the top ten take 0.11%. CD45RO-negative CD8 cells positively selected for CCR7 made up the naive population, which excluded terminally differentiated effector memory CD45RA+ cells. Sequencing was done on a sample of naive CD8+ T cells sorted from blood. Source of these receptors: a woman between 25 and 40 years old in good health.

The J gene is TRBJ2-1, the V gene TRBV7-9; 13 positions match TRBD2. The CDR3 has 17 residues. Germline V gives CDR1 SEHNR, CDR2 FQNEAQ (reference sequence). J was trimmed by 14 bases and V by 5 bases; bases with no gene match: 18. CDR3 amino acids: CASSIPGLAGSRIEEFF. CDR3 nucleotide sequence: TGTGCCAGCAGCATCCCGGGACTAGCGGGATCTCGGATCGAGGAGTTCTTC.

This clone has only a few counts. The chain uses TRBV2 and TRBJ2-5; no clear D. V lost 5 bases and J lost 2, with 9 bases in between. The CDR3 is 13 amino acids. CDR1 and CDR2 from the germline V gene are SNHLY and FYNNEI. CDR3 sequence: CASSTDLQETQYF. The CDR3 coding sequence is TGTGCCAGCAGTACGGATTTACAAGAGACCCAGTACTTC.

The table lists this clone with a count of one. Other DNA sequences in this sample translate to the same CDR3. The CDR3 bases are TGTGCCAGCAGCCTCCGGGGAACTGAAGCTTTCTTT. Protein: CASSLRGTEAFF. The chain employs TRBV28 and TRBJ1-1; D gene unclear. The germline V and J ends were trimmed by 6 bases and 5 bases, with 10 bases remaining between them. Germline V gives CDR1 MDHEN, CDR2 SYDVKM. The CDR3 has 12 amino acids.

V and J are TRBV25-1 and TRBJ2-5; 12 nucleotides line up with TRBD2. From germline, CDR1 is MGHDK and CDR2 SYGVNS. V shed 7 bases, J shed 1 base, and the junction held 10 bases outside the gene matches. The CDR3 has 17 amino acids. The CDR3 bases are TGTGCCAGCATCCTCCTAGCGGGAGGGCCGTGCCAAGAGACCCAGTACTTC. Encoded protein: CASILLAGGPCQETQYF.

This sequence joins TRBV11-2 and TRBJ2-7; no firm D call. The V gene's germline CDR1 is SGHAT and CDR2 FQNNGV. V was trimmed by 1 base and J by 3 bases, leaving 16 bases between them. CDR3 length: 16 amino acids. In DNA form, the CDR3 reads TGTGCCAGCAGCTTAGGGGGTGCGACAAGCCTCTACGAGCAGTACTTC. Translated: CASSLGGATSLYEQYF.

CDR3 sequence (DNA): TGTGCCAGCAGGGGGGCTGGGAGCTCCTACAATGAGCAGTTCTTC. Translated: CASRGAGSSYNEQFF. The rearrangement links TRBV28 to TRBJ2-1, with D perhaps matching TRBD1 (6 bases). CDR1 is MDHEN, CDR2 SYDVKM, per germline. CDR3 length equals 15 residues. V gave up 6 bases and J gave up 0 bases, with 12 bases separating them.

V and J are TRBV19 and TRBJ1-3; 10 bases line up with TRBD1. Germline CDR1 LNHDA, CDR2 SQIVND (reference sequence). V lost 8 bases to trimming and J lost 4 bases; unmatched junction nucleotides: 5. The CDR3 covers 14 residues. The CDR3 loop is CASSGTGEGNTIYF. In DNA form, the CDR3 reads TGTGCCAGTTCCGGGACAGGGGAGGGAAACACCATATATTTT. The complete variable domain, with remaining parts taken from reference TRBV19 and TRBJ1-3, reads DGGITQSPKYLFRKEGQNVTLSCEQNLNHDAMYWYRQDPGQGLRLIYYSQIVNDFQKGDIAEGYSVSREKKESFPLTVTSAQKNPTAFYLCASSGTGEGNTIYFGEGSWLTVV.

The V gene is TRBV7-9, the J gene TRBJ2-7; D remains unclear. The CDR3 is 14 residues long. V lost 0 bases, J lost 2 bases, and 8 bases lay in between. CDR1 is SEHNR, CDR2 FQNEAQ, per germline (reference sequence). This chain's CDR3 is CASSLATTTYEQYF. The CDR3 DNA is TGTGCCAGCAGCTTAGCCACGACCACCTACGAGCAGTACTTC.

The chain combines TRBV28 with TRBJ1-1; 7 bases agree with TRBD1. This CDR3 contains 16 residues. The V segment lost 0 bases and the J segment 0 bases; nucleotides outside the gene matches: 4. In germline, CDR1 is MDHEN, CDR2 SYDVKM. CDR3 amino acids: CASSLWAGGMNTEAFF. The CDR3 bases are TGTGCCAGCAGTTTATGGGCAGGGGGTATGAACACTGAAGCTTTCTTT.

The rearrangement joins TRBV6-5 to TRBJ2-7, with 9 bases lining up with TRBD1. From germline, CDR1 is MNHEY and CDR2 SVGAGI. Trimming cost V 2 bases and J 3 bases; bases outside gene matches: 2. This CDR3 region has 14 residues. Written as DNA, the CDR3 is TGTGCCAGCAGTTACGCGGGACAGGGCTACGAGCAGTACTTC. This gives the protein CASSYAGQGYEQYF.

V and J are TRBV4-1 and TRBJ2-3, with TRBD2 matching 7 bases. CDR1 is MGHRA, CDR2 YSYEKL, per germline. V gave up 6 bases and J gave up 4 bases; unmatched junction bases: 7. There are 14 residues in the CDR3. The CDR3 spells CASRWDYEPDTQYF. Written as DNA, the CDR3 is TGCGCCAGCAGGTGGGACTATGAACCAGATACGCAGTATTTT.

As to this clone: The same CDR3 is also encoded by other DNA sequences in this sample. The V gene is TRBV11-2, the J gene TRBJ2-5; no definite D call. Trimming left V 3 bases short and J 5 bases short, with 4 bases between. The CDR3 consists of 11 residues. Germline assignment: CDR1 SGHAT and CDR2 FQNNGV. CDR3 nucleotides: TGTGCCAGCAGCTTCGGTGAGACCCAGTACTTC. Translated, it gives CASSFGETQYF. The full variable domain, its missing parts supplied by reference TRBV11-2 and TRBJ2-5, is EAGVAQSPRYKIIEKRQSVAFWCNPISGHATLYWYQQILGQGPKLLIQFQNNGVVDDSQLPKDRFSAERLKGVDSTLKIQPAKLEDSAVYLCASSFGETQYFGPGTRLLVL.

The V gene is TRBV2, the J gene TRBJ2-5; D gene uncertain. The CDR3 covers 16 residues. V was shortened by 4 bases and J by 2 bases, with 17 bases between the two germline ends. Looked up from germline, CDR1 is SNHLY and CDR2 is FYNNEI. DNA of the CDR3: TGTGCCAGCAGTGCCTCAAGGGTTCGGAATCAAGAGACCCAGTACTTC. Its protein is CASSASRVRNQETQYF. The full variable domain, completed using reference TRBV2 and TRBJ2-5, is EPEVTQTPSHQVTQMGQEVILRCVPISNHLYFYWYRQILGQKVEFLVSFYNNEISEKSEIFDDQFSVERPDGSNFTLKIRSTKLEDSAMYFCASSASRVRNQETQYFGPGTRLLVL.

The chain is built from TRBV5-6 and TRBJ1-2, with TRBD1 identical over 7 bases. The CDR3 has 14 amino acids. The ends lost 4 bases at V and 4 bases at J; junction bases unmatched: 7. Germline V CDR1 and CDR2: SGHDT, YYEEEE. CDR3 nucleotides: TGTGCCAGCAGCCAGGGACAGTCTCCCTATGGCTACACCTTC. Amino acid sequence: CASSQGQSPYGYTF.

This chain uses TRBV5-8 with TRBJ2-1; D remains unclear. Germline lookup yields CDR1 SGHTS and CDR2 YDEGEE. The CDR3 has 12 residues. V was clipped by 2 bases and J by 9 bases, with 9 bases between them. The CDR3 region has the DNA TGTGCCAGCAGCTTTACGGGTGGTGAGCAGTTCTTC. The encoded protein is CASSFTGGEQFF.

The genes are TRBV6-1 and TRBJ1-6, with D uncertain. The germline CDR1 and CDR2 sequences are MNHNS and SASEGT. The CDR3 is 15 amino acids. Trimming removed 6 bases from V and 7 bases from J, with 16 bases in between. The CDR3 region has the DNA TGTGCCAGCAGCGGATCGCTCAGACCGAATTCACCCCTCCACTTT. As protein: CASSGSLRPNSPLHF.

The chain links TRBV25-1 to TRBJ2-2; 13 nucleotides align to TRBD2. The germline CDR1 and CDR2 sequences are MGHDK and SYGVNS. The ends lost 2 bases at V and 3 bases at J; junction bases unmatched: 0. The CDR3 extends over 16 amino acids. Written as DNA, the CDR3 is TGTGCCAGCAGTGAAGGACTAGCGGGAGACACCGGGGAGCTGTTTTTT. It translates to CASSEGLAGDTGELFF.

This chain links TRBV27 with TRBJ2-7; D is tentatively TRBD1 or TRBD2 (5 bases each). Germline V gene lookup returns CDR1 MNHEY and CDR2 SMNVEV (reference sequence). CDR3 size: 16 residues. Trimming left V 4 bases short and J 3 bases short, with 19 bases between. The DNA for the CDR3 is TGTGCCAGCAGTTCGGGTCCCGGGACGGTTATCTACGAGCAGTACTTC. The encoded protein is CASSSGPGTVIYEQYF.

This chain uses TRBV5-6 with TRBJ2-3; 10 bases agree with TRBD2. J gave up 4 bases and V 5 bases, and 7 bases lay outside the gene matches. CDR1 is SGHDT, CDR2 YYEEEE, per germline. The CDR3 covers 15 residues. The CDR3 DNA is TGTGCCAGCAGTATAGCGGGAGGAGCCCCAGATACGCAGTATTTT. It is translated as CASSIAGGAPDTQYF.

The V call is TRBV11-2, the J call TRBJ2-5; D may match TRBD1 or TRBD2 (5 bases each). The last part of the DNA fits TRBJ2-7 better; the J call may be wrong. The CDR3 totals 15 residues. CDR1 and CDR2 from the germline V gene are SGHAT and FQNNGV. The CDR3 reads CASSLVKGPSYEQYF. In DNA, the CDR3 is TGTGCCAGCAGCTTAGTGAAGGGACCTTCCTACGAGCAGTACTTC.

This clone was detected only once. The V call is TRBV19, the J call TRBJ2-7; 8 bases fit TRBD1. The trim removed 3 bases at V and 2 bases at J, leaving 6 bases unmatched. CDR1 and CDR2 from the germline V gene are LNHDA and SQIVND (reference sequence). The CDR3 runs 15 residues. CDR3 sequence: CASSISQGAPYEQYF. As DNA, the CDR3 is TGTGCCAGTAGTATTTCCCAGGGGGCTCCCTACGAGCAGTACTTC.

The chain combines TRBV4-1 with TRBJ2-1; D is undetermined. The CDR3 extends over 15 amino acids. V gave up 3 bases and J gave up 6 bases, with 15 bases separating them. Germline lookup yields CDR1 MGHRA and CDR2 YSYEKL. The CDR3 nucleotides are TGCGCCAGCAGCCACCGAGTGGGCCCAACCAATGAGCAGTTCTTC. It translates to CASSHRVGPTNEQFF.

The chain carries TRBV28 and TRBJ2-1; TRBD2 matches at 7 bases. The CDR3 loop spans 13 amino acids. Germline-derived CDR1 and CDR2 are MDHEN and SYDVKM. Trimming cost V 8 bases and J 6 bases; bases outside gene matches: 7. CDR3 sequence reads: CASCVAGSNEQFF. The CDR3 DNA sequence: TGTGCCAGCTGCGTAGCGGGTAGCAATGAGCAGTTCTTC.

The CDR3 loop reads CASMSGTSSYEQYF. The CDR3 bases are TGTGCCAGCATGTCGGGGACAAGCTCCTACGAGCAGTACTTC. V is TRBV27 and J is TRBJ2-7, with a weak D call TRBD1 (6 bases). There are 14 residues in the CDR3. Per the germline V gene, CDR1 is MNHEY and CDR2 is SMNVEV (reference sequence). V was shortened by 7 bases and J by 0 bases, with 13 bases between the two germline ends.

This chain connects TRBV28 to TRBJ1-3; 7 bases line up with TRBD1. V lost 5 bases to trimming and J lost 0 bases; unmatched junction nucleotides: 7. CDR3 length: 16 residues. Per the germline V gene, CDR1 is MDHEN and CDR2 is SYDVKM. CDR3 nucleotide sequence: TGTGCCAGCAGTCTCAGTTCAGGGGGCTCTGGAAACACCATATATTTT. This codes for CASSLSSGGSGNTIYF. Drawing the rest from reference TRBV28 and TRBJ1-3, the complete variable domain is DVKVTQSSRYLVKRTGEKVFLECVQDMDHENMFWYRQDPGLGLRLIYFSYDVKMKEKGDIPEGYSVSREKKERFSLILESASTNQTSMYLCASSLSSGGSGNTIYFGEGSWLTVV.